This paragraph covers one T cell receptor (beta chain) sequence. Its antigen is currently unknown. The sample comes from a study of T-cell memory formation after mild COVID-19. Employing constant-segment primers, 5'RACE generated TCR alpha and TCR beta cDNA libraries bearing sample barcodes and UMIs. TCRdb fed the 5' RACE reads into MiXCR, producing one record per CDR3 protein. The repertoire holds 350,000 or so distinct CDR3 sequences, more than 20% seen once, with over 20% in the top ten. Study conclusions and caveats: Clones that shrank (day 15 to 85) were balanced CD4/CD8, whereas later expanders leaned CD4+. CD4+ contracting clones were mainly CM and EM; CD8+ ones, EMRA. Several responding clones turned up in pre-infection memory, indicating that cross-reactive memory may have taken part.

The source material was PBMCs or a T cell subset sorted from them (not recorded which). The sequence came from a man aged 18 to 29 who had mild COVID-19 (a few samples of this study predate the infection). Cell type and time point are not known.

The CDR3: CASSYGRRGRTEAFF. The CDR3 bases are TGTGCCAGCAGTTACGGGCGCAGGGGGCGGACTGAAGCTTTCTTT. This chain links TRBV6-2 or TRBV6-3 with TRBJ1-1, with 8 bases that match TRBD1. J was trimmed by 5 bases and V by 2 bases; bases with no gene match: 7. The CDR3 is 15 amino acids. Germline values: CDR1 MNHEY, CDR2 SVGEGT.